This TCR beta chain was found in a study of blood T cells in healthy people across ages. The CDR3 loop spans 16 amino acids. Germline CDR1 and CDR2: MGHRA and YSYEKL. The germline V and J ends were trimmed by 1 base and 1 base, with 13 bases remaining between them. A second 7 to 11 cycle PCR used barcoded and J-beta primers. A tag from a template-switch adaptor with 12 random nucleotides marked each cDNA molecule. TCRdb used MiXCR to reprocess the 5' RACE reads, holding one entry per CDR3 protein. Seen here are 540,000 or so distinct CDR3 sequences, more than 45% observed once, and the top ten hold approximately 25%.

Sample: blood. This receptor was identified in a man older than 75 in good health. V usage is TRBV4-1 and J usage is TRBJ2-5, with D perhaps matching TRBD2 (5 bases). The CDR3 loop reads CASSQGVAPVQETQYF. The CDR3 region has the DNA TGCGCCAGCAGCCAAGGAGTAGCGCCCGTCCAAGAGACCCAGTACTTC.